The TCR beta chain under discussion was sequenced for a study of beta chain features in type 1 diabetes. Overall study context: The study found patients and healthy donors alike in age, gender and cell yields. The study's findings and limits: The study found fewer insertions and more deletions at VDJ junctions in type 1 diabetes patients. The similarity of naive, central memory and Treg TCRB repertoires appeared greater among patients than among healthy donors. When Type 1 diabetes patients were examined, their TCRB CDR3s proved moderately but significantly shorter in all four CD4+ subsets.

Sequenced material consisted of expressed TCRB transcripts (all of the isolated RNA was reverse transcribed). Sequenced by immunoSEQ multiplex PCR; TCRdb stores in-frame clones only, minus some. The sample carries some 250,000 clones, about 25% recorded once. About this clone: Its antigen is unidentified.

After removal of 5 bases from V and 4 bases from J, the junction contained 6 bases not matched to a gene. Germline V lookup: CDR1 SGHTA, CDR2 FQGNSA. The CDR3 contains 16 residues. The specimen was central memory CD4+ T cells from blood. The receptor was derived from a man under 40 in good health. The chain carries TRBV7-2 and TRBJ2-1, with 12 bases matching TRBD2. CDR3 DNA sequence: TGTGCCAGCAGCCCGAGGACTAGCGGGGTATACAATGAGCAGTTCTTC. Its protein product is CASSPRTSGVYNEQFF.